The entry below gives a single T cell receptor (beta chain) sequence along with its context. In the original analysis: The assay estimated nucleated cells by amplifying reference gene primers. Generated by immunoSEQ multiplex PCR, the TCRdb table keeps only in-frame clones and is missing some. V, J and clone size are taken as reported in that table, and D and trimming were inferred from the DNA itself. The sample contains roughly 320,000 clones, around 87% of which appear only once. The data originate from a study of blood T cell repertoires in COVID-19. Turning to the study itself: The cDNA or gDNA used as material had been derived from T cells, B-cell-depleted T cells, or PBMCs.

Germline CDR1 SSHAT, CDR2 FNYEAQ (reference sequence). V trimming: 5 bases; J trimming: 2 bases; junction bases outside the gene matches: 2. The CDR3 is made up of 14 amino acids. The sequencing input was peripheral blood. This sequence was found in a man between 65 and 80 years old with acute or convalescent COVID-19. This chain joins TRBV7-7 and TRBJ2-2, with 7 bases fitting TRBD1. CDR3 region: CASSTGVNTGELFF. As DNA, the CDR3 is TGTGCCAGCAGCACAGGGGTAAACACCGGGGAGCTGTTTTTT.